This T cell receptor (beta chain) was sequenced during a study of T-cell reconstitution after alpha-beta-depleted transplantation in children. Points from the study as a whole: Reportedly, roughly two months post-transplant, alpha-beta T cells arose from several hundred expanded graft clones. The main origin of T-cell counts and diversity one year after transplant was newly produced T cells. Some patients' high day-60 TCRbeta diversity was traced to surviving recipient T cells and thymic progenitors.

The table lists this clonotype with many counts. Its antigen is undetermined. The CDR3 extends over 11 amino acids. V shed 6 bases and J shed 5 bases, with 7 bases lying between them. Unique molecular identifiers were built into the TCRbeta library. TCRdb analysed the PCR reads with MiXCR anew, one entry per CDR3 protein. The sample holds hundreds of thousands of distinct CDR3 sequences, over 10% seen once. Sample: PBMCs, mostly from graft donor cells, taken 360 days after TCRalphabeta/CD19-depleted stem cell transplant. The sequence came from a male patient younger than 18 who had a stem cell transplant for acute myeloid leukemia, so the T cells may come from the graft donor. The chain uses TRBV12-3 or TRBV12-4 and TRBJ1-2, with D unresolved. CDR3 sequence reads: CASSYGYGYTF. The DNA of the CDR3 is TGTGCCAGCAGCTATGGATATGGCTACACCTTC.